A selection of T cell receptor beta chains follows, all from one sample in a study of OX40 agonist ivuxolimab in advanced cancers. Clones were sequenced by immunoSEQ multiplex PCR, and TCRdb holds only the in-frame ones, with some missing. The table has fewer than 35,000 clones, 80% to 90% seen once. The sample consisted of CD4+ or CD8+ T cells sorted from blood, taken in a trial of the OX40 agonist ivuxolimab. These receptors were taken from an adult with an advanced solid tumor such as melanoma, head and neck, liver or kidney cancer. Both conserved end residues are part of each CDR3. The D gene is left open where the match is weak. Not all rows give a size; the values are once, few, many and, for expanded clones, a class.

>TRBJ2-3|TRBV21-1|.|.
TGTGCCAGCAGCGCAACTAGCGGGAGCACAGATACGCAGTATTTT
CASSATSGSTDTQYF
>TRBJ1-6|TRBV14|.|TRBD1
TGTGCCAGCAGCCTCAAGACAGGGGGAAATTCACCCCTCCACTTT
CASSLKTGGNSPLHF
>TRBJ2-6|TRBV11-2|.|.
TGTGCCAGCAGCCCCCCCGGGGGTTATATGGCCAACGTCCTGACTTTC
CASSPPGGYMANVLTF
>TRBJ1-3|TRBV5-1|.|.
TGCGCCAGCAGCTTGGAGCCGGCACCGGTGGGCTCTGGAAACACCATATATTTT
CASSLEPAPVGSGNTIYF
>TRBJ2-7|TRBV7-9|.|.
TGTGCCAGCAGCTCCCCCCGTGGTGGTCCCTACGAGCAGTACTTC
CASSSPRGGPYEQYF
>TRBJ2-7|TRBV9|.|TRBD1
TGTGCCAGCAGCACGACAGGGGGCGAGCAGTACTTC
CASSTTGGEQYF
>TRBJ1-2|TRBV7-8|.|TRBD1
TGTGCCAGCAGCATCGGACAGGGCTATGGCTACACCTTC
CASSIGQGYGYTF
>TRBJ1-5|TRBV19|.|.
TGTGCCAGTAGTATGGGGAGTTTGGAAGTTAATCAGCCCCAGCATTTT
CASSMGSLEVNQPQHF
>TRBJ1-1|TRBV28|.|.
TGTGCCATCCGAAGTGCCAGGGGATCTAACACTGAAGCTTTCTTT
CAIRSARGSNTEAFF
>TRBJ1-3|TRBV6-1|.|.
TGTGCCAGCAGTGAAAACTCTGGAAACACCATATATTTT
CASSENSGNTIYF
>TRBJ1-2|TRBV21-1|.|.
TGTGCCAGCATCCAGGGGGCTTACTATGGCTACACCTTC
CASIQGAYYGYTF
>TRBJ2-1|TRBV27|.|.
TGTGCCAGCAGGCCCTTACGCAGGGGAAGCTCCTACAATGAGCAGTTCTTC
CASRPLRRGSSYNEQFF
>TRBJ1-1|TRBV6-6|.|TRBD1
TGTGCCAGCAGTTATGGACAGGAGAACACTGAAGCTTTCTTT
CASSYGQENTEAFF
>TRBJ2-7|TRBV27|once|.
TGTGCCAGCAGTTCGATAACTAGCTACCCCTACGAGCAGTACTTC
CASSSITSYPYEQYF
>TRBJ2-7|TRBV21-1|once|.
TGTGCCAGCAGCCCCAAGGCCCTCTACGAGCAGTACTTC
CASSPKALYEQYF
>TRBJ1-3|TRBV7-6|.|TRBD1
TGTGCCAGCAGCTCGGGACAGGGAATGGGAAACACCATATATTTT
CASSSGQGMGNTIYF
>TRBJ2-1|TRBV21-1|.|.
TGTGCCAGCAGCGGCCGGCCTAGCGGGAGACACAATGAGCAGTTCTTC
CASSGRPSGRHNEQFF
>TRBJ2-3|TRBV7-2|.|.
TGTGCCAGCAGCTTAGAGGGCGGGCTCAACACAGATACGCAGTATTTT
CASSLEGGLNTDTQYF
>TRBJ2-7|TRBV5-6|.|TRBD1
TGTGCCAGCAGCCCCGACAGGGGCGGCCACGAGCAGTACTTC
CASSPDRGGHEQYF
>TRBJ2-5|TRBV30|.|TRBD2
TGTGCCTGGAGTGTGGGACTAGCGACCCACCAAGAGACCCAGTACTTC
CAWSVGLATHQETQYF
>TRBJ2-2|TRBV5-1|.|.
TGCGCCAGCAGCCGGGTAGGGGCGACCGGGGAGCTGTTTTTT
CASSRVGATGELFF
>TRBJ1-6|TRBV10-3|few|.
TGTGCCATCAGGCCTGTTGGGCCCCGGGAACCCCTCCACTTT
CAIRPVGPREPLHF
>TRBJ2-3|TRBV18|.|.
TGTGCCAGCTCACCTCAAGCGATCTCTAGCACAGATACGCAGTATTTT
CASSPQAISSTDTQYF
>TRBJ1-2|TRBV2|.|TRBD1
TGTGCCAGCAGTGAAGCGCTTGGGACAGGGCGATACTATGGCTACACCTTC
CASSEALGTGRYYGYTF
>TRBJ1-6|TRBV6-5|.|.
TGTGCCAGCACCCAGGGAATTCATAATTCACCCCTCCACTTT
CASTQGIHNSPLHF
>TRBJ1-2|TRBV11-2|.|.
TGTGCCAGCAGCTTCCGCAGGGATTATGGCTACACCTTC
CASSFRRDYGYTF
>TRBJ2-5|TRBV30|.|TRBD2
TGTGCCTGGAGTCTCAGACTAGCGGGGGGAGGGGAGACCCAGTACTTC
CAWSLRLAGGGETQYF
>TRBJ1-1|TRBV21-1|.|.
TGTGCCAGCAGCATCGGGCAGGGGGCAGGGACTGAAGCTTTCTTT
CASSIGQGAGTEAFF
>TRBJ2-5|TRBV9|.|.
TGTGCCAGCAGCGTAGCAAGGCAGCCACAAGAGACCCAGTACTTC
CASSVARQPQETQYF
>TRBJ1-5|TRBV19|.|.
TGTGCCAGTAGTATAGTAGGGTCAGGGGACAATCAGCCCCAGCATTTT
CASSIVGSGDNQPQHF
>TRBJ1-3|TRBV7-8|few|TRBD1
TGTGCCAGCAGCCAGGGACAGGGACGAGGAAACACCATATATTTT
CASSQGQGRGNTIYF
>TRBJ2-3|TRBV7-2|.|.
TGTGCCAGCAGCTTAGATCGCACAGATACGCAGTATTTT
CASSLDRTDTQYF
>TRBJ2-1|TRBV6-4|.|.
TGTGCCAGCAGTGAAGGGGCTAGCGATTACAATGAGCAGTTCTTC
CASSEGASDYNEQFF
>TRBJ2-6|TRBV11-2|.|.
TGTGCCAGCAGCGTCAGGTCTGCCCCTCTCTCTGGGGCCAACGTCCTGACTTTC
CASSVRSAPLSGANVLTF
>TRBJ1-3|TRBV7-6|once|TRBD1
TGTGCCAGCAGCCCACGGACAGGGGTCTCTGGAAACACCATATATTTT
CASSPRTGVSGNTIYF
>TRBJ2-7|TRBV6-5|.|.
TGTGCCAGCAGACCCGGGGTGTCGGTCGACGAGCAGTACTTC
CASRPGVSVDEQYF
>TRBJ2-1|TRBV7-9|.|TRBD2
TGTGCCAGCAGCTTAGCGTGGCTAGCGGGACAAAATGAGCAGTTCTTC
CASSLAWLAGQNEQFF
>TRBJ1-4|TRBV23-1|.|TRBD1
TGCGCCAGCAGCCCCACCAAAGAACAGACAGGGGCTAATGAAAAACTGTTTTTT
CASSPTKEQTGANEKLFF
>TRBJ2-7|TRBV19|.|TRBD2
TGTGCCAGTAGGTATACTAGCGGGAGTTCCTACGAGCAGTACTTC
CASRYTSGSSYEQYF
>TRBJ2-7|TRBV28|.|TRBD1
TGTGCCAGCAGTTCGGCCGGGACAGAGACGTACGAGCAGTACTTC
CASSSAGTETYEQYF
>TRBJ1-4|TRBV6-1|.|.
TGTGCCAGCATGAGTTCTGGGGGGGGTTCTGAAAAACTGTTTTTT
CASMSSGGGSEKLFF
>TRBJ2-5|TRBV7-9|.|.
TGTGCCAGCAGCTTAGCGACTACAACTATCCTAGAGACCCAGTACTTC
CASSLATTTILETQYF
>TRBJ2-2|TRBV14|medium-sized|.
TGTGCCAGCAGCCAAGACTCGAACACCGGGGAGCTGTTTTTT
CASSQDSNTGELFF
>TRBJ2-5|TRBV30|.|TRBD2
TGTGCCTGGAGTCGGGGGGTCGGGCAAGAGACCCAGTACTTC
CAWSRGVGQETQYF
>TRBJ2-7|TRBV18|.|.
TGTGCCAGCTCACCACGTGGGGATTACGAGCAGTACTTC
CASSPRGDYEQYF
>TRBJ1-2|TRBV30|.|.
TGTGCCTGGAGAAAGGGTGGCTACACCTTC
CAWRKGGYTF
>TRBJ1-5|TRBV30|.|.
TGTGCCTGGAGTGTACTCTCCGATCAGCCCCAGCATTTT
CAWSVLSDQPQHF
>TRBJ1-5|TRBV19|.|TRBD1
TGTGCCAGTAGTATTAGAGCGGGACAGGGATTAAGAAAGGGCAATCAGCCCCAGCATTTT
CASSIRAGQGLRKGNQPQHF
>TRBJ2-1|TRBV5-5|.|.
TGTGCCAGCAGCTTGGCTGGACGGTCGGACAATGAGCAGTTCTTC
CASSLAGRSDNEQFF
>TRBJ1-1|TRBV11-2|.|.
TGTGCCAGCAGTTCGACCCCTACCACTGAAGCTTTCTTT
CASSSTPTTEAFF
>TRBJ1-4|TRBV4-1|.|TRBD1
TGCGCCAGCAGCCGAGCGGGACAGCCGGAAGAAAAACTGTTTTTT
CASSRAGQPEEKLFF
>TRBJ2-7|TRBV4-1|.|TRBD1
TGCGCCAGCAGCGACCGGGACAGGGGGCAATACGAGCAGTACTTC
CASSDRDRGQYEQYF
>TRBJ2-5|TRBV27|.|TRBD2
TGTGCCAGCAGTTTAACTAGCGGGAGGTACGCGGGGACCCAGTACTTC
CASSLTSGRYAGTQYF
>TRBJ2-1|TRBV2|.|.
TGTGCCAGCTTCCGTGACAGTAGTCGTGATGAGCAGTTCTTC
CASFRDSSRDEQFF
>TRBJ2-1|TRBV2|.|TRBD2
TGTGCCAGCACTGGGACTAGCGGGAGCTACAATGAGCAGTTCTTC
CASTGTSGSYNEQFF
>TRBJ2-1|TRBV7-9|once|.
TGTGCCAGCAGCCAAGGACCGAAGGGGCTCGGGGAGCAGTTCTTC
CASSQGPKGLGEQFF
>TRBJ2-3|TRBV7-2|.|TRBD2
TGTGCCAGCAGCTTTACCCCGACTAGCGGGAGGACCAATACGCAGTATTTT
CASSFTPTSGRTNTQYF
>TRBJ2-7|TRBV18|few|TRBD1
TGTGCCAGCTCACCAGAACAGGGGTGGGGATACGAGCAGTACTTC
CASSPEQGWGYEQYF
>TRBJ2-7|TRBV10-2|.|TRBD2
TGCGCCAGCAGTGAAGGACTAGCATCCGCAAGGCAGTACTTC
CASSEGLASARQYF